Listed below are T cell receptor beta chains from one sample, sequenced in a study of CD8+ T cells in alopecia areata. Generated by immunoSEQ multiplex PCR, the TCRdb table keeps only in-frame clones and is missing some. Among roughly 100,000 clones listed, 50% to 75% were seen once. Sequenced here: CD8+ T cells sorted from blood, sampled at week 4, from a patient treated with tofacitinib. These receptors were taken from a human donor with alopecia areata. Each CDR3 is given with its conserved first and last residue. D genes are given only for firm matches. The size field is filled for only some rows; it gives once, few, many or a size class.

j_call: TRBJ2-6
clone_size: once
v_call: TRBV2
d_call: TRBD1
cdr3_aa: CANRDRVSGANVLTF
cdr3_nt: TGTGCCAACCGGGACAGGGTTTCTGGGGCCAACGTCCTGACTTTC

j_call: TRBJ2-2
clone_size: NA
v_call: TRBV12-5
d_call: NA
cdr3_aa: CASGSDGELFF
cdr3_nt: TGTGCTAGCGGTAGTGACGGGGAGCTGTTTTTT

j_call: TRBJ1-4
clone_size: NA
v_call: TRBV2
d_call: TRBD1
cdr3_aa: CASSEMTGGDEKLFF
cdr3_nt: TGTGCCAGCAGTGAAATGACAGGGGGCGATGAAAAACTGTTTTTT

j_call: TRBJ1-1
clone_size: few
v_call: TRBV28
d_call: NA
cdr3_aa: CASSPGPNTEAFF
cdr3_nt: TGTGCCAGCAGTCCAGGGCCGAACACTGAAGCTTTCTTT

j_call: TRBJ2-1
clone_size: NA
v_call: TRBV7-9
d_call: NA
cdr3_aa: CASSYNEQFF
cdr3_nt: TGTGCCAGCAGCTATAATGAGCAGTTCTTC

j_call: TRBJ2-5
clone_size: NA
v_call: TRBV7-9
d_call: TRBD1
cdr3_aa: CASSAGTEETQYF
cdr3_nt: TGTGCCAGCAGCGCCGGGACAGAAGAGACCCAGTACTTC

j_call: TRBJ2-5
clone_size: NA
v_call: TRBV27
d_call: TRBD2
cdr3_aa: CASSSWTSGVQETQYF
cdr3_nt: TGTGCCAGCAGTTCCTGGACTAGCGGGGTACAAGAGACCCAGTACTTC

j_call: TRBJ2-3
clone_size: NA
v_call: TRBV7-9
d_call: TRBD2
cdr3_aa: CASSSGLARTDTQYF
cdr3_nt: TGTGCCAGCAGCTCCGGACTAGCACGTACAGATACGCAGTATTTT

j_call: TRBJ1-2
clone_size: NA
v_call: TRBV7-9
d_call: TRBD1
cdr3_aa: CASSLPSDRPNYGYTF
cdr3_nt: TGTGCCAGCAGCTTACCCTCGGACAGGCCCAACTATGGCTACACCTTC

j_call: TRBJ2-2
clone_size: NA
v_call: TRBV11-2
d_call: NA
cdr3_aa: CASSPWRAGGELFF
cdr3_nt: TGTGCCAGCAGCCCTTGGAGGGCCGGTGGGGAGCTGTTTTTT

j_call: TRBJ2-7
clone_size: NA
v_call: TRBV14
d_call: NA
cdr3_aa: CASSQYRELPTYEQYF
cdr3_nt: TGTGCCAGCAGCCAGTACAGGGAACTCCCTACCTACGAGCAGTACTTC

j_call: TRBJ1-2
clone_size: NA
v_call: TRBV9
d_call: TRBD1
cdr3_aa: CASSVEGATFDGYTF
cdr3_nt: TGTGCCAGCAGCGTAGAGGGGGCCACCTTTGATGGCTACACCTTC

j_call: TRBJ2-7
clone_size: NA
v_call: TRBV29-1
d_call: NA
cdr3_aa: CSVEDNRDPAYEQYF
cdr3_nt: TGCAGCGTTGAAGATAACCGGGACCCTGCCTACGAGCAGTACTTC

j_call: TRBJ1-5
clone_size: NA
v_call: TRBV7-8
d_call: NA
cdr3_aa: CASSLNGRAASNQPQHF
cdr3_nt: TGTGCCAGCAGCTTAAATGGCAGAGCCGCTAGCAATCAGCCCCAGCATTTT

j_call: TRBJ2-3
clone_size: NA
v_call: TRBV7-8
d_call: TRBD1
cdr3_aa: CASSPGGPDTQYF
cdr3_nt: TGTGCCAGCAGTCCAGGGGGCCCAGATACGCAGTATTTT

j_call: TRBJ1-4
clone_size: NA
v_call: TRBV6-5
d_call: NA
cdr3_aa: CASSYNGQPGEKLFF
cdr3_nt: TGTGCCAGCAGTTACAACGGGCAGCCGGGCGAAAAACTGTTTTTT

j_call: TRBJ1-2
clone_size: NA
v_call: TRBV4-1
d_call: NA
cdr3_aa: CASSHHPLPRAYGYTF
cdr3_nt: TGCGCCAGCAGCCATCACCCCTTGCCCCGGGCCTATGGCTACACCTTC

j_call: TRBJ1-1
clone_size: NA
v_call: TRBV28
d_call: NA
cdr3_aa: CASSLRQLRTEAFF
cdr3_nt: TGTGCCAGCAGTTTAAGACAGTTGCGGACTGAAGCTTTCTTT

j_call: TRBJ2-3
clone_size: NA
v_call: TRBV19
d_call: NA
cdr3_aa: CASSFLQGTDTQYF
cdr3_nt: TGTGCCAGTAGTTTCCTTCAGGGCACAGATACGCAGTATTTT

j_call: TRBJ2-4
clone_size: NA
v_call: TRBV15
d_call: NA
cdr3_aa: CATSPHHQGGNIQYF
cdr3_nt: TGTGCCACCAGCCCACACCACCAGGGGGGAAACATTCAGTACTTC

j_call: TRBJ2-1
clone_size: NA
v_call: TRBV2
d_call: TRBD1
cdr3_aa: CASMTGGSNEQFF
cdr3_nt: TGTGCCAGCATGACAGGGGGAAGCAATGAGCAGTTCTTC

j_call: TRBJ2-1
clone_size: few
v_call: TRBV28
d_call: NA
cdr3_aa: CASSFYRVEQFF
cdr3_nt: TGTGCCAGCAGTTTTTACCGGGTTGAGCAGTTCTTC

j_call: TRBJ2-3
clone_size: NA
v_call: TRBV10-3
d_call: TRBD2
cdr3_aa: CAISVLAGSTDTQYF
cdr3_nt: TGTGCCATCAGTGTATTAGCGGGGTCCACAGATACGCAGTATTTT

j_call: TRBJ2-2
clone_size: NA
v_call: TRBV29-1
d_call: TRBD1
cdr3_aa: CSVGKGAPTGELFF
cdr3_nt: TGCAGCGTGGGTAAGGGGGCGCCCACCGGGGAGCTGTTTTTT

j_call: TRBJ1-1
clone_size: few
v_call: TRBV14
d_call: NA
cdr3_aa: CASTDSQRLNTEAFF
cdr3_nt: TGTGCCTCAACAGACAGCCAAAGACTAAACACTGAAGCTTTCTTT

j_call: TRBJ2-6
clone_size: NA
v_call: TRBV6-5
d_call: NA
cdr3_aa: CASSYSGSGANVLTF
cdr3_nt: TGTGCCAGCAGTTACTCCGGCTCTGGGGCCAACGTCCTGACTTTC

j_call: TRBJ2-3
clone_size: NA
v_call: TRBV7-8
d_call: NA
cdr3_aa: CASSLVGSFTDTQYF
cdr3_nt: TGTGCCAGCAGCTTAGTGGGCAGCTTCACAGATACGCAGTATTTT

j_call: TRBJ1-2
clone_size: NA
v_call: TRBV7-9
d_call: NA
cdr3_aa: CASSLSTRANYGYTF
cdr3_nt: TGTGCCAGCAGCTTATCGACCAGAGCTAACTATGGCTACACCTTC

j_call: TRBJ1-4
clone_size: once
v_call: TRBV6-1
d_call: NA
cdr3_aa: CASSGRIEKLFF
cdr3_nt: TGTGCCAGCAGTGGACGTATTGAAAAACTGTTTTTT

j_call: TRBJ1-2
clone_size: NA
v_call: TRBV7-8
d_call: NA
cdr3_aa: CASSLTGTSYYGYTF
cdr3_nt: TGTGCCAGCAGCTTAACAGGAACTAGTTACTATGGCTACACCTTC

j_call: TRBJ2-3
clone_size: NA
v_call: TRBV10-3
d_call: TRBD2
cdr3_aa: CASRTGLAGTDTQYF
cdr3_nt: TGTGCCAGCAGGACCGGACTAGCTGGCACAGATACGCAGTATTTT